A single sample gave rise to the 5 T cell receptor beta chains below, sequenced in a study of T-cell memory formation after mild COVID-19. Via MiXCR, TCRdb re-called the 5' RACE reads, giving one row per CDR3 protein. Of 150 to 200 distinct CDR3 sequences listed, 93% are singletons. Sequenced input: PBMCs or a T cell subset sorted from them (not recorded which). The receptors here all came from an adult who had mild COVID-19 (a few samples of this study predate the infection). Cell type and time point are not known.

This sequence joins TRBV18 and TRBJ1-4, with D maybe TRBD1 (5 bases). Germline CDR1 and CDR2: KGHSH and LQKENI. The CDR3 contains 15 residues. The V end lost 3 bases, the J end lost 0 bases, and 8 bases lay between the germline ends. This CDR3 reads CASSPQGATNEKLFF. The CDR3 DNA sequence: TGTGCCAGCTCACCTCAGGGCGCAACTAATGAAAAACTGTTTTTT.

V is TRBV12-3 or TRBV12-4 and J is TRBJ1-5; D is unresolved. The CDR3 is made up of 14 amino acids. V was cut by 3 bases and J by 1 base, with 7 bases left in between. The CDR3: CASSFEGSNQPQHF. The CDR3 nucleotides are TGTGCCAGCAGTTTCGAGGGCAGCAATCAGCCCCAGCATTTT.

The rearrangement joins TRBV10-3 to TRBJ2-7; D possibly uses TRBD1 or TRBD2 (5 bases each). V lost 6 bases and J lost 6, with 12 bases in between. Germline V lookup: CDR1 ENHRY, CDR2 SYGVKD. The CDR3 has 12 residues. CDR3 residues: CAISPGTVEQYF. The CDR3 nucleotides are TGTGCCATCAGCCCCGGGACGGTCGAGCAGTACTTC.

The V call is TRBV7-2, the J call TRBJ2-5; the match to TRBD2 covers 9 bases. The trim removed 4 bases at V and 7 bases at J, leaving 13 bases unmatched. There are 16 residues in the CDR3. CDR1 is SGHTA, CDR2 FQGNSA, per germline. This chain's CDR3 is CASSSRSGGAIGTQYF. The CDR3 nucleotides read TGTGCCAGCAGCTCCCGTAGCGGGGGCGCTATCGGGACCCAGTACTTC.

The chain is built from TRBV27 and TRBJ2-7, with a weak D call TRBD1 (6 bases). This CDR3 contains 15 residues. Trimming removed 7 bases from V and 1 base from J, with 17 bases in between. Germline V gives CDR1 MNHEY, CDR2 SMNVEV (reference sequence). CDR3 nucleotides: TGTGCCAGCAAATACGCAGGGGCGCGGTCCTACGAGCAGTACTTC. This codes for CASKYAGARSYEQYF.